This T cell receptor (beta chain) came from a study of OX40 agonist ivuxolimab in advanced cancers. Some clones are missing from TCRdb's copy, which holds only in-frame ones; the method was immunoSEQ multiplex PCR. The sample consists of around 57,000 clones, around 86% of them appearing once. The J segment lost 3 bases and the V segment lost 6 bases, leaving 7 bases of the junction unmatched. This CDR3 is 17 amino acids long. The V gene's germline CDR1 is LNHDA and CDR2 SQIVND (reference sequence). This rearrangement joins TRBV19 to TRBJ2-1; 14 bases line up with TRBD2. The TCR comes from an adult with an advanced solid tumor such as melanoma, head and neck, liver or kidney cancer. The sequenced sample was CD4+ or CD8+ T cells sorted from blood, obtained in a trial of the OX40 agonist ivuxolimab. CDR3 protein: CASSPVGLAGGYNEQFF. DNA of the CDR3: TGTGCCAGTAGCCCTGTTGGACTAGCGGGGGGCTACAATGAGCAGTTCTTC.